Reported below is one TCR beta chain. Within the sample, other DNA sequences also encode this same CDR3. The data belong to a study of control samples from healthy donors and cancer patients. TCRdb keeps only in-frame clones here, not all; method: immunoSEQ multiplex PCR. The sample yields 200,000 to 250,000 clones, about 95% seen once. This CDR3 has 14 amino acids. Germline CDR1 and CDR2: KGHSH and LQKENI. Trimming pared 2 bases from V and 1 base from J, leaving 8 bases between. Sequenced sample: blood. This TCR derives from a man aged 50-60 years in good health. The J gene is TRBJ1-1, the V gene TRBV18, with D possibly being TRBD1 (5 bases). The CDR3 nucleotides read TGTGCCAGCTCACCAGGGGGGACGAACACTGAAGCTTTCTTT. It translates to CASSPGGTNTEAFF. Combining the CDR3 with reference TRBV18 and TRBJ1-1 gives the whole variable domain NAGVMQNPRHLVRRRGQEARLRCSPMKGHSHVYWYRQLPEEGLKFMVYLQKENIIDESGMPKERFSAEFPKEGPSILRIQQVVRGDSAAYFCASSPGGTNTEAFFGQGTRLTVV.